This entry lists 12 T cell receptor beta chains sequenced from one sample in a study of T cells in Graves' hyperthyroidism and ophthalmopathy. RNA transcripts provided the source from which TCR beta CDR3 regions were amplified. During a first-round RT-PCR of the TCR CDR3, the HTBI primer set was used. TCRdb re-called the multiplex PCR reads through MiXCR, storing one row per CDR3 protein. The data contain around 700,000 distinct CDR3 sequences, roughly a sixth of them seen just once; the ten biggest clones take up approximately 15%. The sequenced sample was blood. The receptors were sampled from a woman aged 50 to 65 with Graves' hyperthyroidism that later progressed to Graves' ophthalmopathy.

This chain connects TRBV12-3 or TRBV12-4 to TRBJ2-3, with TRBD2 matching 9 bases. Trimming cost V 6 bases and J 7 bases; bases outside gene matches: 8. The CDR3 runs to 14 residues. The CDR3, as DNA: TGTGCCAGCAGACTCGGGACTAGCTTTAATACGCAGTATTTT. Translation gives CASRLGTSFNTQYF.

The CDR3 DNA sequence: TGTGCCAGCAGTGGTGACAGCCATCTCACCGGGGAGCTGTTTTTT. This sequence encodes CASSGDSHLTGELFF. The gene calls are TRBV6-1 and TRBJ2-2, with a tentative D call TRBD1 (5 bases). CDR1 is MNHNS and CDR2 is SASEGT in the germline V gene. V was cut by 4 bases and J by 4 bases, with 13 bases left in between. The CDR3 has 15 amino acids.

This clonotype occurred a few times. The chain links TRBV10-3 to TRBJ1-5; possible D gene TRBD1, 5 bases. Germline CDR1 and CDR2: ENHRY and SYGVKD. The CDR3 spans 15 residues. Trimming took 0 bases from V and 2 from J, leaving 8 bases between them. CDR3 DNA sequence: TGTGCCATCAGTGAGTCGGGAGGGGGCAATCAGCCCCAGCATTTT. Protein sequence: CAISESGGGNQPQHF.

This clonotype was recorded many times. The rearrangement links TRBV11-3 to TRBJ1-1; 8 bases match TRBD1. Trimming cost V 5 bases and J 5 bases; bases outside gene matches: 4. Looked up from germline, CDR1 is SGHNT and CDR2 is YENEEA. The CDR3 contains 13 residues. Written as DNA, the CDR3 is TGTGCCAGCAGCGCAGGGGGCGGGACTGAAGCTTTCTTT. Its translation is CASSAGGGTEAFF.

This clonotype was seen at least ten times. This chain connects TRBV12-3 or TRBV12-4 to TRBJ1-1; the D is unclear. CDR3 length: 14 residues. V lost 7 bases and J lost 1, with 13 bases in between. CDR3 nucleotide sequence: TGTGCCAGCATTGTAAACCGGGGGAACACTGAAGCTTTCTTT. This gives the protein CASIVNRGNTEAFF.

The rearrangement joins TRBV29-1 to TRBJ1-2; a weak D match, TRBD1 (5 bases). The germline V gene encodes CDR1 SQVTM and CDR2 ANQGSEA. V lost 4 bases and J lost 4, with 16 bases in between. The CDR3 totals 14 residues. The chain's CDR3 is CSVVAPRAGYGYTF. CDR3 sequence (DNA): TGCAGCGTTGTAGCTCCCAGGGCCGGCTATGGCTACACCTTC.

This chain connects TRBV2 to TRBJ2-2; 9 bases line up with TRBD2. The CDR3 is 15 amino acids. The junction had 2 bases not matched to a gene; V was cut back by 6 bases and J by 0 bases. Germline V gene sequence: CDR1 SNHLY, CDR2 FYNNEI. The DNA of the CDR3 is TGTGCCAGCAGGCGACTAGCGGCGAACACCGGGGAGCTGTTTTTT. It codes for CASRRLAANTGELFF.

This clonotype has more than one count but fewer than ten. V and J are TRBV12-3 or TRBV12-4 and TRBJ1-2; D not certain. The CDR3 consists of 13 residues. Deletions cut 7 bases from V and 3 bases from J, with 12 bases between. Here the CDR3 reads CASTPSDDYGYTF. In nucleotides, the CDR3 is TGTGCCAGCACGCCCTCGGATGACTATGGCTACACCTTC.

This clonotype was counted a few times. The chain combines TRBV6-1 with TRBJ2-2; perhaps TRBD2 as D (7 bases). In germline, CDR1 is MNHNS, CDR2 SASEGT. The CDR3 has 14 residues. Between the trimmed V and J ends, which lost 7 bases and 6 bases, there was a span of 15 bases. CDR3 loop: CASTHGGGAGELFF. CDR3 sequence (DNA): TGTGCCAGCACCCATGGCGGGGGCGCCGGGGAGCTGTTTTTT.

The chain carries TRBV20-1 and TRBJ2-7; D remains ambiguous. V was shortened by 2 bases and J by 0 bases, with 8 bases between the two germline ends. CDR1 is DFQATT and CDR2 is SNEGSKA in the germline V gene (reference sequence). The CDR3 is 13 amino acids. This CDR3 is CSARLPGSYEQYF. CDR3 nucleotides: TGCAGTGCTAGACTCCCGGGCTCCTACGAGCAGTACTTC.

V is TRBV3-1 and J is TRBJ2-2; D is possibly TRBD2 (6 bases). V gave up 8 bases and J gave up 4 bases, with 17 bases separating them. This CDR3 contains 15 residues. CDR1 and CDR2 from the germline V gene are LGHDT and YNNKEL (reference sequence). CDR3 sequence reads: CASSSRAGTTGELFF. The CDR3 DNA follows: TGTGCCAGCTCTTCCCGCGCGGGGACCACCGGGGAGCTGTTTTTT. Complete variable domain (other parts from reference TRBV3-1 and TRBJ2-2): DTAVSQTPKYLVTQMGNDKSIKCEQNLGHDTMYWYKQDSKKFLKIMFSYNNKELIINETVPNRFSPKSPDKAHLNLHINSLELGDSAVYFCASSSRAGTTGELFFGEGSRLTVL.

This clonotype was observed a few times. This chain joins TRBV18 and TRBJ2-5; a possible D gene is TRBD2 (5 bases). Germline CDR1 is KGHSH and CDR2 is LQKENI. The CDR3 is 14 residues long. V dropped 0 bases and J dropped 7 bases, with 12 bases sitting between them. The CDR3 loop is CASSPPADSGTQYF. Written as DNA, the CDR3 is TGTGCCAGCTCACCACCAGCGGACTCAGGGACCCAGTACTTC.